These T cell receptor beta chains were read from a single sample in a study of blood T cells in healthy people across ages. TCRdb reprocessed the 5' RACE reads via MiXCR and lists one record per CDR3 protein. The sample yields around 580,000 distinct CDR3 sequences, around 48% seen once. The specimen was blood. Receptors were obtained from a man older than 75 in good health. Both conserved end residues are part of each CDR3. A D gene is named only where the DNA matches it firmly. Rows may omit the clone size; those that give it use once, few, many or a size class.

>TRBJ2-1|TRBV7-2|NA|once
CASSFSDGGLNEQFF
TGTGCCAGCAGCTTCTCTGACGGGGGGCTGAATGAGCAGTTCTTC
>TRBJ2-7|TRBV24-1|TRBD1|NA
CAISETGTGAWVSSYEQYF
TGTGCCATCAGTGAAACCGGGACAGGGGCTTGGGTGAGCTCCTACGAGCAGTACTTC
>TRBJ1-2|TRBV12-3/TRBV12-4|TRBD1|once
CASSPRGRGIGYGYTF
TGTGCCAGCAGTCCCCGCGGCAGGGGGATTGGTTATGGCTACACCTTC
>TRBJ2-3|TRBV29-1|NA|few
CSVTMWAGATDTQYF
TGCAGCGTTACCATGTGGGCGGGGGCCACAGATACGCAGTATTTT
>TRBJ2-3|TRBV7-9|NA|NA
CASSFPGTSTDTQYF
TGTGCCAGCAGCTTCCCTGGGACCAGCACAGATACGCAGTATTTT
>TRBJ2-2|TRBV10-3|TRBD1|NA
CAISQGASNGELFF
TGTGCCATCTCCCAGGGGGCTAGTAACGGGGAGCTGTTTTTT
>TRBJ1-6|TRBV20-1|NA|NA
CSARDWGRGNSPLHF
TGCAGTGCTAGGGATTGGGGCAGGGGAAATTCACCCCTCCACTTT
>TRBJ2-5|TRBV28|NA|NA
CASATREIETQYF
TGTGCCAGCGCCACCAGGGAGATTGAGACCCAGTACTTC
>TRBJ1-2|TRBV5-1|NA|NA
CASSLEVGGLIYTF
TGCGCCAGCAGCTTGGAAGTTGGGGGTTTAATCTACACCTTC
>TRBJ2-3|TRBV5-1|TRBD2|NA
CASSLVLAGGNQDTQYF
TGCGCCAGCAGCTTGGTACTAGCGGGTGGAAATCAGGATACGCAGTATTTT
>TRBJ2-7|TRBV7-2|NA|few
CASSTYRTYEQYF
TGTGCCAGCAGCACTTACCGGACCTACGAGCAGTACTTC
>TRBJ1-2|TRBV7-2|TRBD1|NA
CASSPNRGQGGYTF
TGTGCCAGCAGCCCGAACAGGGGGCAGGGTGGCTACACCTTC
>TRBJ2-5|TRBV10-3|NA|NA
CAIRGSQGQETQYF
TGTGCCATCAGGGGGTCCCAGGGACAAGAGACCCAGTACTTC
>TRBJ2-3|TRBV2|NA|NA
CASSASFPQYF
TGTGCCAGCAGTGCGAGTTTCCCGCAGTATTTT
>TRBJ2-1|TRBV20-1|TRBD2|few
CSAREKSGMGYEQFF
TGCAGTGCTAGAGAGAAAAGCGGGATGGGCTACGAGCAGTTCTTC
>TRBJ2-6|TRBV28|NA|NA
CASSKGFRVGANVLTF
TGTGCCAGCAGCAAAGGGTTCAGGGTTGGGGCCAACGTCCTGACTTTC
>TRBJ1-4|TRBV5-1|TRBD1|NA
CASSLPGGGTEKLFF
TGCGCCAGCAGCCTACCCGGAGGGGGCACAGAAAAACTGTTTTTT
>TRBJ2-5|TRBV27|NA|NA
CASSFSWAISEETQYF
TGTGCCAGCAGTTTCAGTTGGGCGATCTCCGAAGAGACCCAGTACTTC
>TRBJ1-2|TRBV9|NA|NA
CARSGDGKWGYTF
TGTGCCAGAAGCGGAGATGGGAAATGGGGCTACACCTTC
>TRBJ2-5|TRBV5-1|TRBD1|NA
CASSFSQGAADEQYF
TGCGCCAGCAGCTTTAGCCAGGGGGCGGCGGATGAGCAGTACTTC
>TRBJ2-5|TRBV24-1|NA|few
CATSDTGQRETQYF
TGTGCCACCAGTGATACCGGACAAAGAGAGACCCAGTACTTC
>TRBJ2-1|TRBV9|TRBD1|NA
CASSVETGTGSYNEQFF
TGTGCCAGCAGCGTAGAAACCGGGACAGGGTCCTACAATGAGCAGTTCTTC